This note documents a single TCR beta chain sequence. As yet, its antigen is unknown. This record comes from a study of T cell clonotyping in hematopoietic cell transplantation. Study-wide findings and caveats: Recipient TCR diversity dropped after transplant; expanded clonotypes rose from day 30 to 180.

Some clones are missing from TCRdb's copy, which holds only in-frame ones; the method was immunoSEQ multiplex PCR. The sample shows roughly 18,000 clones, roughly 88% of them seen only once. Germline V gives CDR1 SQVTM, CDR2 ANQGSEA. CDR3 size: 12 residues. Trimming at V came to 7 bases and at J to 5 bases, leaving 6 bases not matched to a gene. Sample time point: recipient sample about 28 days before transplant, after cytoreduction. This chain links TRBV29-1 with TRBJ2-7, with 9 nucleotides matching TRBD1. The sequenced sample was peripheral blood mononuclear cells, obtained before stem cell transplant. This receptor was obtained from a man aged 50 or older with acute myeloid leukemia. Some clones in this sample may be carry-over from other donors' samples. CDR3 sequence (DNA): TGCAGCGGGGAGACAGGGGGGGACGAGCAGTACTTC. Translation: CSGETGGDEQYF.